The 15 T cell receptor beta chains below come from one sample, sequenced in a study of vaccination and CD4 T cells after COVID-19. These TCRs are of unknown antigen specificity. Sequenced with the Oncomine TCR Beta short-read assay was DNA taken from cultured CD4+ T cells. Each CDR3 protein is one row after TCRdb ran MiXCR on the PCR reads. The sample shows around 6,800 distinct CDR3 sequences, about 38% of them seen only once. Noted treatment: roughly 10-day PBMC culture with coronavirus spike peptide pools or control peptides (ViraFEST assay). Those CD4+ T cells from the unexposed donor predate the COVID-19 pandemic (2011-2018). The specimen was CD4+ T cells from blood, cultured in vitro. These receptors originate from a human donor in good health.

This clonotype was counted only a few times. The chain is built from TRBV2 and TRBJ1-5, with D unclear. Trimming cost V 5 bases and J 3 bases, with 17 bases left between them. This CDR3 comprises 16 residues. Germline loops: CDR1 SNHLY, CDR2 FYNNEI. CDR3 in DNA: TGTGCCAGCAGTCCACACTCAAGCCTCAACAATCAGCCCCAGCATTTT. It specifies CASSPHSSLNNQPQHF.

The chain recombines TRBV12-3 or TRBV12-4 with TRBJ2-7, with unresolved D. This CDR3 region has 13 residues. V was shortened by 2 bases and J by 2 bases, with 7 bases between the two germline ends. The CDR3 sequence: CASSLPFPYEQYF. CDR3 bases: TGTGCCAGCAGTTTACCCTTTCCCTACGAGCAGTACTTC.

This clonotype was counted a single time. The chain carries TRBV5-4 and TRBJ2-5; tentatively, D is TRBD1 (5 bases). Trimming shortened V by 4 bases and J by 4 bases, and 14 bases separated the two germline ends. This CDR3 has 14 residues. Germline assignment: CDR1 SGHNT and CDR2 YYREEE (reference sequence). CDR3 sequence (DNA): TGTGCCAGCAGCCAATCACAGGTGCGAGAGACCCAGTACTTC. This gives the protein CASSQSQVRETQYF.

The J gene is TRBJ2-3, the V gene TRBV24-1, with D possibly matching TRBD1 (5 bases). Deletions cut 9 bases from V and 2 bases from J, with 11 bases between. This CDR3 contains 13 residues. Germline V lookup: CDR1 KGHDR, CDR2 SFDVKD. Here the CDR3 reads CATGAADTDTQYF. CDR3 nucleotides: TGTGCCACCGGGGCAGCCGACACAGATACGCAGTATTTT.

This clonotype was seen a few times. The chain links TRBV20-1 to TRBJ1-5; no clear D gene. V was shortened by 3 bases and J by 11 bases, with 17 bases between the two germline ends. The length of the CDR3 is 13 residues. CDR1 DFQATT and CDR2 SNEGSKA come from the germline V gene (reference sequence). This chain's CDR3 is CSAREGLAMTQHF. CDR3 DNA: TGCAGTGCTAGGGAGGGCCTCGCGATGACCCAGCATTTT.

This clonotype was counted between two and nine times. The chain carries TRBV19 and TRBJ1-2; D gene ambiguous. Germline lookup yields CDR1 LNHDA and CDR2 SQIVND (reference sequence). This CDR3 spans 12 amino acids. Trimming removed 4 bases from V and 4 bases from J, with 7 bases in between. CDR3 in amino acids: CASSRRTYGYTF. For the CDR3, the DNA is TGTGCCAGTAGTAGACGGACCTATGGCTACACCTTC.

This chain joins TRBV6-1 and TRBJ1-1; 7 bases line up with TRBD1. With V trimmed by 7 bases and J by 0 bases, 5 bases remained unmatched. Germline V gene lookup returns CDR1 MNHNS and CDR2 SASEGT. The CDR3 consists of 14 residues. This CDR3 is CASMVTGVNTEAFF. CDR3 nucleotides: TGTGCCAGCATGGTCACAGGGGTGAACACTGAAGCTTTCTTT.

This clonotype was observed a few times. CDR3 region: CASSPSTGTDTQYF. CDR3 DNA sequence: TGCGCCAGCAGCCCAAGCACAGGCACAGATACGCAGTATTTT. The chain links TRBV4-1 to TRBJ2-3; D not resolved. The CDR3 totals 14 residues. The germline V gene encodes CDR1 MGHRA and CDR2 YSYEKL. Trimming left V 4 bases short and J 1 base short, with 9 bases between.

V and J are TRBV6-1 and TRBJ2-7; D is tentatively TRBD1 or TRBD2 (5 bases each). Germline V CDR1 and CDR2: MNHNS, SASEGT. The length of the CDR3 is 14 residues. The germline V and J ends were trimmed by 7 bases and 6 bases, with 19 bases remaining between them. Here the CDR3 DNA reads TGTGCCAGCACTGGCCGGGGCCCGCAGAGCGAGCAGTACTTC. Its protein product is CASTGRGPQSEQYF.

This clonotype was observed a few times. CDR3 sequence: CSARAWGDGNQPQHF. CDR3 sequence (DNA): TGCAGTGCTAGAGCTTGGGGGGACGGCAATCAGCCCCAGCATTTT. The chain combines TRBV20-1 with TRBJ1-5; possibly TRBD1 for D (5 bases). Trimming took 1 base from V and 2 from J, leaving 12 bases between them. The CDR3 is made up of 15 amino acids. Germline CDR1 reads DFQATT; CDR2 reads SNEGSKA (reference sequence).

The chain combines TRBV7-9 with TRBJ1-2, with D hard to call. The CDR3 totals 13 residues. V lost 2 bases and J 4 bases, leaving 8 bases between the germline ends. Germline CDR1 is SEHNR and CDR2 is FQNEAQ (reference sequence). This CDR3 is CASSLLEIYGYTF. The CDR3 DNA reads TGTGCCAGCAGCTTATTGGAGATCTATGGCTACACCTTC. The full variable domain, in which reference TRBV7-9 and TRBJ1-2 provide the parts outside the CDR3, is DTGVSQNPRHKITKRGQNVTFRCDPISEHNRLYWYRQTLGQGPEFLTYFQNEAQLEKSRLLSDRFSAERPKGSFSTLEIQRTEQGDSAMYLCASSLLEIYGYTFGSGTRLTVV.

The rearrangement joins TRBV6-1 to TRBJ1-3; TRBD1 matches at 7 bases. The length of the CDR3 is 16 residues. Germline values: CDR1 MNHNS, CDR2 SASEGT. V trimming: 6 bases; J trimming: 0 bases; junction bases outside the gene matches: 8. The CDR3 loop reads CASRPQGLHSGNTIYF. In DNA, the CDR3 is TGTGCCAGCAGACCACAGGGGCTACACTCTGGAAACACCATATATTTT.

The genes are TRBV20-1 and TRBJ1-2; D gene uncertain. The CDR3 is 12 residues long. V lost 4 bases to trimming and J lost 7 bases, with 13 bases between them. Germline V lookup: CDR1 DFQATT, CDR2 SNEGSKA (reference sequence). The CDR3 coding sequence is TGCAGTGCTATTCTGGGGATATTTGGCTACACCTTC. Encoded protein: CSAILGIFGYTF.

This clonotype has more than one count but fewer than ten. This chain connects TRBV6-2 or TRBV6-3 to TRBJ2-7; maybe TRBD2 (6 bases). Germline CDR1 reads MNHEY; CDR2 reads SVGEGT. The CDR3 loop spans 15 amino acids. Trimming removed 2 bases at V and 7 bases at J, with 18 bases between. Here the CDR3 DNA reads TGTGCCAGCAGTTACGACGATAGCGGCGCCGTGGAGCAGTACTTC. Amino acids: CASSYDDSGAVEQYF.

There are a few counts of this clonotype. The chain joins TRBV20-1 to TRBJ2-7; D may be TRBD1 or TRBD2 (5 bases each). The CDR3 spans 14 residues. V lost 5 bases to trimming and J lost 5 bases, with 19 bases between them. In germline, CDR1 is DFQATT, CDR2 SNEGSKA (reference sequence). The CDR3 DNA sequence: TGCAGTGCTGGTCAGGGAGCTGGTGTCGACGAGCAGTACTTC. As protein: CSAGQGAGVDEQYF.